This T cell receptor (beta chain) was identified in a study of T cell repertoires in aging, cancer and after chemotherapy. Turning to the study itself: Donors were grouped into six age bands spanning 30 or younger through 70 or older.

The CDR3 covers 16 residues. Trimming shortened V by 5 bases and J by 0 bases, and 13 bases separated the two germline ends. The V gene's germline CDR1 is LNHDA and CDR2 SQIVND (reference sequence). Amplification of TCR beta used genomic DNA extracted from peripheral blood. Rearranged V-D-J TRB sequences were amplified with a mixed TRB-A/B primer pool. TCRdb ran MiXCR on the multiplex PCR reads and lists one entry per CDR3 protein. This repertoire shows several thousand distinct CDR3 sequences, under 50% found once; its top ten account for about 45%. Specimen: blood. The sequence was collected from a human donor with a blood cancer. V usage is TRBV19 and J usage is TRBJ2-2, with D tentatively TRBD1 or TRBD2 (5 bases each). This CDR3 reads CASSRDVSANTGELFF. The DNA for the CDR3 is TGTGCCAGTAGTCGGGACGTCTCCGCGAACACCGGGGAGCTGTTTTTT. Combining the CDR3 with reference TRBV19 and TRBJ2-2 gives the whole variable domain DGGITQSPKYLFRKEGQNVTLSCEQNLNHDAMYWYRQDPGQGLRLIYYSQIVNDFQKGDIAEGYSVSREKKESFPLTVTSAQKNPTAFYLCASSRDVSANTGELFFGEGSRLTVL.